Listed here are 9 T cell receptor beta chains from one sample, sequenced in a study of cytomegalovirus exposure and HLA in healthy donors. This PCR relied on a set of 60 Vbeta primers and 13 Jbeta primers. Measured with immunoSEQ multiplex PCR; TCRdb has only the in-frame clones, and not every one. The sample holds over 200,000 clones, more than 70% seen once. Sequenced material: PBMCs. Receptor source: a human donor in good health.

As regards this clone: Other DNA variants within this sample encode the same CDR3. CDR3: CASSFGGAGNTIYF. DNA of the CDR3: TGTGCCAGCAGTTTCGGAGGTGCTGGAAACACCATATATTTT. V usage is TRBV27 and J usage is TRBJ1-3; D is unresolved. CDR3 length equals 14 residues. V lost 3 bases and J lost 2, with 8 bases in between. The germline CDR1 and CDR2 sequences are MNHEY and SMNVEV (reference sequence).

J is TRBJ1-2 and V is TRBV10-1; D call uncertain. V was shortened by 0 bases and J by 0 bases, with 8 bases between the two germline ends. This CDR3 is built from 15 residues. Per germline, CDR1 WNHNN and CDR2 SYGVQD (reference sequence). In nucleotides, the CDR3 is TGCGCCAGCAGTGAGTCTCACAGCTCTAACTATGGCTACACCTTC. It encodes CASSESHSSNYGYTF.

On this clone: A junction end diverges from the germline sequence, so it may reflect a read error. The identical CDR3 is also encoded by other nucleotide sequences in the sample. The chain employs TRBV28 and TRBJ2-2, with 8 bases lining up with TRBD1. CDR3 length: 15 residues. Germline V gene data show CDR1 as MDHEN and CDR2 as SYDVKM. The CDR3 DNA reads as TGTGCCAGCAGTTTACGTGGACAGGGCGCCGGGGAGCTATTTTTT. Translating it yields CASSLRGQGAGELFF. The variable domain in full, completed from reference TRBV28 and TRBJ2-2, reads DVKVTQSSRYLVKRTGEKVFLECVQDMDHENMFWYRQDPGLGLRLIYFSYDVKMKEKGDIPEGYSVSREKKERFSLILESASTNQTSMYLCASSLRGQGAGELFFGEGSRLTVL.

This clone appeared a single time. This chain connects TRBV21-1 to TRBJ2-7; TRBD2, the D gene given by the table, was not confirmed from the DNA. TRBV21-1 is a known pseudogene. The CDR3 covers 16 residues. DNA of the CDR3: TGTGCCAGCAGCCGACCCCGGGAACCCCGGCTCTACGAGCAGTACTTC. It specifies CASSRPREPRLYEQYF.

The rearrangement uses TRBV4-3 and TRBJ2-5, with D possibly matching TRBD2 (6 bases). CDR3 size: 15 residues. The germline V and J ends were trimmed by 4 bases and 1 base, with 13 bases remaining between them. Germline CDR1 is LGHNA and CDR2 is YSLEER. This CDR3 is CASSLHIAAQETQYF. The CDR3 DNA is TGCGCCAGCAGCCTACATATAGCGGCCCAAGAGACCCAGTACTTC.

This clone was picked up one time. The rearrangement uses TRBV13 and TRBJ2-2, with TRBD2 identical over 14 bases. The CDR3 loop spans 18 amino acids. Per the germline V gene, CDR1 is PRHDT and CDR2 is FYEKMQ (reference sequence). V dropped 5 bases and J dropped 4; count of bases not matched to a gene: 9. The CDR3 is CASSLGLAGGSGTGELFF. The CDR3 region has the DNA TGTGCCAGCAGCCTCGGACTAGCGGGAGGCTCAGGCACCGGGGAGCTGTTTTTT.

This rearrangement joins TRBV7-9 to TRBJ2-3; 9 bases agree with TRBD1. V lost 7 bases to trimming and J lost 6 bases; unmatched junction nucleotides: 2. The CDR3 extends over 12 amino acids. Germline V CDR1 and CDR2: SEHNR, FQNEAQ (reference sequence). CDR3 loop: CASNDRGDTQYF. DNA of the CDR3: TGTGCCAGCAACGACAGGGGGGATACGCAGTATTTT. Together with reference TRBV7-9 and TRBJ2-3, the CDR3 gives the full variable domain: DTGVSQNPRHKITKRGQNVTFRCDPISEHNRLYWYRQTLGQGPEFLTYFQNEAQLEKSRLLSDRFSAERPKGSFSTLEIQRTEQGDSAMYLCASNDRGDTQYFGPGTRLTVL.

This clone was recorded a few times. The J gene is TRBJ2-5, the V gene TRBV7-9; 10 bases are a match to TRBD1. CDR3 size: 14 residues. CDR1 and CDR2 from the germline V gene are SEHNR and FQNEAQ (reference sequence). The junction had 3 bases not matched to a gene; V was cut back by 5 bases and J by 3 bases. The CDR3: CASSTTGGEETQYF. CDR3 bases: TGTGCCAGCAGCACGACAGGGGGCGAAGAGACCCAGTACTTC.

The V call is TRBV10-3, the J call TRBJ2-5; no clear D. This CDR3 region has 14 residues. The V end was cut by 0 bases, the J end by 2 bases, with 7 bases between. Germline CDR1 is ENHRY and CDR2 is SYGVKD. CDR3 protein: CAISESELQETQYF. CDR3 nucleotides: TGTGCCATCAGTGAGTCGGAGTTGCAAGAGACCCAGTACTTC.